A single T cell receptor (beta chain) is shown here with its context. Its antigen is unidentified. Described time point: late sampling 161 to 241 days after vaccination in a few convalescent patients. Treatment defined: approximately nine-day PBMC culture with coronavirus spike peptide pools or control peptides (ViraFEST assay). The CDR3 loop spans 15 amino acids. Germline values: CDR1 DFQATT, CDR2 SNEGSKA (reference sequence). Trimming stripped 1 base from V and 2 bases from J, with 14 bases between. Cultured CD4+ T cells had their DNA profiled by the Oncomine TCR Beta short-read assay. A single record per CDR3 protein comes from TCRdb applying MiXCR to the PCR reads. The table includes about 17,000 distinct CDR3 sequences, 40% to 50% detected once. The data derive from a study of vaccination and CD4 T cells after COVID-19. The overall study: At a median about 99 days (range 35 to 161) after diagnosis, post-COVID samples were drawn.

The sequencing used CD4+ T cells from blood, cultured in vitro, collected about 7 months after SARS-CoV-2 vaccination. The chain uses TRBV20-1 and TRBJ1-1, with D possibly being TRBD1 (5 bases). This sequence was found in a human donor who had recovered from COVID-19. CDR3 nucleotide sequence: TGCAGTGCTAGAGTTTGGGCCAGGGAAAACACTGAAGCTTTCTTT. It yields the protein CSARVWARENTEAFF.